The source of this TCR beta chain is a study of CD8 T cells in ankylosing spondylitis. Germline V gene sequence: CDR1 MNHEY, CDR2 SMNVEV (reference sequence). The CDR3 loop spans 16 amino acids. The V end lost 7 bases, the J end lost 2 bases, and 20 bases lay between the germline ends. This clonotype was counted a few times. Its specificity is not known. By quantitative 5'-RACE with molecular barcodes, the TCR beta libraries were made. TCRdb recomputed calls from the 5' RACE reads with MiXCR, one row per CDR3 protein. This table holds some 800,000 distinct CDR3 sequences, approximately 10% found once. Study-wide points: A TCR beta motif of eight highly homologous variants appeared characteristic of ankylosing spondylitis blood. Disease-associated clones were reportedly significantly overrepresented in matched ankylosing spondylitis synovial fluid.

The J gene is TRBJ2-5, the V gene TRBV27; maybe TRBD1 (6 bases). Sequencing used blood, either unsorted or a sorted T cell fraction (not recorded which). The TCR originated in a male donor with ankylosing spondylitis. In nucleotides, the CDR3 is TGTGCCAGCATATCCGGACTGGGGCAGGGGCAAGAGACCCAGTACTTC. Protein product: CASISGLGQGQETQYF.